This T cell receptor (beta chain) was observed in a study of T cell therapy after organ transplantation. Germline CDR1 is SGHRS and CDR2 is YFSETQ. V was pared by 0 bases and J by 7 bases, with 8 bases of the junction left unmatched. The CDR3 spans 16 residues. The time point denotes: 4-8 weeks after completion of therapy. With respect to this clone: The target antigen is unknown.

TCRdb keeps only in-frame clones here, not all; method: immunoSEQ multiplex PCR. The sample contains 20,000 or so clones, about 81% of which appear only once. This chain links TRBV5-1 with TRBJ2-7, with TRBD2 matching over 12 bases. Source: CD8+ T cells from blood, taken after autologous CMV-specific T cell therapy. This TCR came from a human patient who had received a solid organ transplant and had CMV disease. The graft donor may account for some of the T cells. The CDR3 bases are TGCGCCAGCAGCTTGGCCCTAGCGGGGGGGCCAGATGAGCAGTACTTC. It encodes CASSLALAGGPDEQYF.